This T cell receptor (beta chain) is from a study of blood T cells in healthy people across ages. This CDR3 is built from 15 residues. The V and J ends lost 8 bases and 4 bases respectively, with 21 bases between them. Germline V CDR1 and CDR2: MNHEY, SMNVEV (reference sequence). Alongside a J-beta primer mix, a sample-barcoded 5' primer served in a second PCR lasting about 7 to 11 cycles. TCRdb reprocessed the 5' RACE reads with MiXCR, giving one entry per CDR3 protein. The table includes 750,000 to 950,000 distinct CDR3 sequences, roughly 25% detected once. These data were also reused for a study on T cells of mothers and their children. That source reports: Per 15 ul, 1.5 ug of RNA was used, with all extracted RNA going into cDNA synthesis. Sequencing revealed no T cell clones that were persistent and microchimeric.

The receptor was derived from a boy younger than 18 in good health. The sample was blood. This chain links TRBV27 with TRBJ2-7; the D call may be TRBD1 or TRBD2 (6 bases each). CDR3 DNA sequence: TGTGCCAGCCGGAGGTCGAGGGGGGCCCCGTACGAGCAGTACTTC. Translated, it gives CASRRSRGAPYEQYF.